This T cell receptor beta chain was documented in a study of CD8+ T cells in alopecia areata. At the level of the study: Tofacitinib was taken orally by treated patients, and the dose was 5 to 10 mg twice daily.

From germline, CDR1 is SGHDT and CDR2 YYEEEE. This CDR3 comprises 15 residues. V was cut by 1 base and J by 0 bases, with 10 bases left in between. This sample's treatment: oral pan-JAK inhibitor, 5-10 mg twice daily. Investigators isolated RNA and reverse transcribed it into cDNA to act as the sequencing template. Here immunoSEQ multiplex PCR was the method, and the copy in TCRdb shows in-frame clones only, minus some. The sample consists of some 170,000 clones, roughly 63% of them appearing once. The sequencing used CD4+ T cells sorted from blood, collected at approximately week 60, from a patient treated with tofacitinib. The rearrangement joins TRBV5-6 to TRBJ1-1; no clear D gene. This sequence was found in a human donor with alopecia areata. The CDR3 loop reads CASSLFPGLNTEAFF. CDR3 sequence (DNA): TGTGCCAGCAGCTTGTTTCCGGGATTGAACACTGAAGCTTTCTTT.